This entry features one T cell receptor (beta chain) sequence. This sample is part of a study of OX40 agonist ivuxolimab in advanced cancers. As for the study in general: Patients were treated with intravenous ivuxolimab, dosed at 0.01 to 10 mg/kg and infused every 2 weeks.

Germline CDR1 reads SGHDN; CDR2 reads FVKESK. The CDR3 contains 15 residues. V was clipped by 0 bases and J by 7 bases; unmatched bases: 8. Only in-frame clones appear in the TCRdb table, and some are missing; sequencing was by immunoSEQ multiplex PCR. This repertoire shows about 66,000 clones, 70% to 90% found once; its top ten account for around 3.6%. Sample: CD4+ or CD8+ T cells sorted from blood, taken in a trial of the OX40 agonist ivuxolimab. This clonotype originated in an adult with an advanced solid tumor such as melanoma, head and neck, liver or kidney cancer. The V call is TRBV14, the J call TRBJ1-2; 7 positions match TRBD1. The DNA of the CDR3 is TGTGCCAGCAGCCAAGACTCAAGGGGGCGAGTTGGCTACACCTTC. This encodes CASSQDSRGRVGYTF.